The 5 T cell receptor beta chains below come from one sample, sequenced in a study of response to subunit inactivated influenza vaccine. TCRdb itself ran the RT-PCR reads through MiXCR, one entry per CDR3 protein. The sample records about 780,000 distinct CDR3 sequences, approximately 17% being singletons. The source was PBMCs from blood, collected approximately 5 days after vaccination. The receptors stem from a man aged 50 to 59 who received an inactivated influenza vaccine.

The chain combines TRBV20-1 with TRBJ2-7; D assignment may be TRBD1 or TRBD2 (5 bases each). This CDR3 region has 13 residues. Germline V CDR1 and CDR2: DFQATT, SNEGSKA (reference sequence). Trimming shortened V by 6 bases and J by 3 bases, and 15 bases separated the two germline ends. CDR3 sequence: CSATPGRIYEQYF. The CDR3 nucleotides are TGCAGTGCAACTCCGGGACGAATCTACGAGCAGTACTTC.

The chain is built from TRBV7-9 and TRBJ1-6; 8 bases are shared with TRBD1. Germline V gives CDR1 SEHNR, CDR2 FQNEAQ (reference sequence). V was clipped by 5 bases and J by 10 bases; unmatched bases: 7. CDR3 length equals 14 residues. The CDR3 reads CASSLTGVGSPLHF. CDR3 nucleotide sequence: TGTGCCAGCAGCCTGACAGGGGTAGGATCACCCCTCCACTTT.

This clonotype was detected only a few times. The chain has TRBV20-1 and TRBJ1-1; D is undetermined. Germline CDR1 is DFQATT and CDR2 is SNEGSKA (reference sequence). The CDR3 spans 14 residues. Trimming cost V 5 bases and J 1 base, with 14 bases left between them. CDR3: CSAPPGGPNTEAFF. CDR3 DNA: TGCAGTGCTCCCCCTGGAGGGCCGAACACTGAAGCTTTCTTT.

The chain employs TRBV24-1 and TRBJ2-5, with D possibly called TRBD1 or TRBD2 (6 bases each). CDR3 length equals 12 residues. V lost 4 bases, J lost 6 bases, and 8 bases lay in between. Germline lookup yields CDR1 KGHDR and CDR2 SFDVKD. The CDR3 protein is CATSEGGKTQYF. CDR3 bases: TGTGCCACCAGTGAAGGGGGGAAGACCCAGTACTTC.

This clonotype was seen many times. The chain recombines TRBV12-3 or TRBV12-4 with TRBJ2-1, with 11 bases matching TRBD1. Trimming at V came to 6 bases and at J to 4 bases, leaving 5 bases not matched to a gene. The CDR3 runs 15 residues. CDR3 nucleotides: TGTGCCAGCAGCAGGACAGGGGGCGTGTACAATGAGCAGTTCTTC. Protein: CASSRTGGVYNEQFF.